This T cell receptor beta chain was found in a study of cytomegalovirus exposure and HLA in healthy donors. Findings and caveats of the study: Other equally common chains were less clonally expanded than HLA-associated TCR beta chains, a later analysis showed. Certain sequence variants were highly shared and formed a cluster, and this cluster was likely a sequencing artifact.

Primers: 60 Vbeta forward and 13 Jbeta reverse. Under the authors' procedure: Among the unique TCR beta chains that a later analysis counted, 80 million to 100 million in all, 10 million to 14 million were shared. This table comes from immunoSEQ multiplex PCR, and its TCRdb copy is limited to in-frame clones, with some not included. V, J and clone size are taken as reported in that table, and D and trimming were inferred from the DNA itself. The clone table shows more than 95,000 clones, with the ten largest holding approximately 0.93%. Concerning this clone itself: Its cognate antigen is unknown.

Germline CDR1 and CDR2: SNHLY and FYNNEI. V was cut by 2 bases and J by 4 bases, with 9 bases left in between. The CDR3 totals 14 residues. The TCR comes from a young man in good health and CMV-seronegative. The sequencing input was PBMCs. The V gene is TRBV2, the J gene TRBJ1-5; D not certain. CDR3 amino acids: CASSESWANQPQHF. The CDR3 DNA reads as TGTGCCAGCAGTGAATCGTGGGCTAATCAGCCCCAGCATTTT.